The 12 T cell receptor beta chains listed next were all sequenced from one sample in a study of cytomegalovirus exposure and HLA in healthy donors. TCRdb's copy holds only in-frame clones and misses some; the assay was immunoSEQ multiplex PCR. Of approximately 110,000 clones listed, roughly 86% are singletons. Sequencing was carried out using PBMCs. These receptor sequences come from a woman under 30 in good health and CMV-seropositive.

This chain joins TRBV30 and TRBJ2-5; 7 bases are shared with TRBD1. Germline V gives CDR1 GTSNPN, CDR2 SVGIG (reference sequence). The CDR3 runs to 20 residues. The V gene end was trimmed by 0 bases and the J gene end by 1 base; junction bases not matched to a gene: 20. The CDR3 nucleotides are TGTGCCTGGAGTGTATTGCTCGGGACAGCGAGTCGACTGTCCCAAGAGACCCAGTACTTC. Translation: CAWSVLLGTASRLSQETQYF.

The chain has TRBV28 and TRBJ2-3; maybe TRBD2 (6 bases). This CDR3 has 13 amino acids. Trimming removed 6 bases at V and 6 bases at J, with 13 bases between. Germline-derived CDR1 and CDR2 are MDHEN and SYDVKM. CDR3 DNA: TGTGCCAGCAGAACCCCGGGAGCCGATACGCAGTATTTT. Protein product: CASRTPGADTQYF.

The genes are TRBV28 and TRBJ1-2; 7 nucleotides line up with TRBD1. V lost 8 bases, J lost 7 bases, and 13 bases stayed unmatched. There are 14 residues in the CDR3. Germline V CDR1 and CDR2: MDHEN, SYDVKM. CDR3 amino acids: CASGGTAMGIGYTF. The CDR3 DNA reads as TGTGCCAGCGGTGGGACAGCCATGGGGATTGGCTACACCTTC.

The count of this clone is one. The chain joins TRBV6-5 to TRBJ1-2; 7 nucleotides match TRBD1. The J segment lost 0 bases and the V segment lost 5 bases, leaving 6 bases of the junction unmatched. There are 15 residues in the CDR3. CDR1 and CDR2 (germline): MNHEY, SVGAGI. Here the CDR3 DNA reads TGTGCCAGCAGTCTCCAGGGACAGTCTAACTATGGCTACACCTTC. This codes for CASSLQGQSNYGYTF.

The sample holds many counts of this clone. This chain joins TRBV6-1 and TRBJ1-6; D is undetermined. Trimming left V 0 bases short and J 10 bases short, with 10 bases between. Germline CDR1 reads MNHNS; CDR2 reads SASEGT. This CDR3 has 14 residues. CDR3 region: CASSEAEVPSPLHF. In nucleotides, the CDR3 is TGTGCCAGCAGTGAAGCAGAGGTCCCGTCACCCCTCCACTTT.

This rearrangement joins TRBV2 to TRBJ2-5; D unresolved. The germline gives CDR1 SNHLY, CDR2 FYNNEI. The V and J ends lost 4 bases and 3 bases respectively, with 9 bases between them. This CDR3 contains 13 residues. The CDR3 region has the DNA TGTGCCAGCAGTGTTAACTCCAAAGAGACCCAGTACTTC. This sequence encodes CASSVNSKETQYF.

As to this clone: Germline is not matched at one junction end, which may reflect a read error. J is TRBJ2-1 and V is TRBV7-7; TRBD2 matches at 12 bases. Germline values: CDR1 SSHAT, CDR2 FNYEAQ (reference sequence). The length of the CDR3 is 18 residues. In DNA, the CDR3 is TGTGCTAGCAGCTTAGCGAGGGCCCCTAGCGGGGGGGCCAATGAGCAGTTCTTC. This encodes CASSLARAPSGGANEQFF.

CDR3 DNA: TGTGCCAGCAGTCCCTCTGTAGGGGTCGGCTACACCTTC. Its protein is CASSPSVGVGYTF. This chain joins TRBV28 and TRBJ1-2; TRBD1 might be the D (5 bases). The CDR3 loop spans 13 amino acids. Germline-derived CDR1 and CDR2 are MDHEN and SYDVKM. Trimming took 5 bases from V and 8 from J, leaving 15 bases between them.

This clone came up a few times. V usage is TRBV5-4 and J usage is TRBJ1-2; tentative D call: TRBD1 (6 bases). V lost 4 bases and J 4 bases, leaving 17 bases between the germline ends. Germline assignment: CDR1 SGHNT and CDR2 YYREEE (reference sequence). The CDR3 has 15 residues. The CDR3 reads CASSPPSTGTYGYTF. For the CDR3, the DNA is TGTGCCAGCAGCCCGCCTTCGACAGGTACCTATGGCTACACCTTC.

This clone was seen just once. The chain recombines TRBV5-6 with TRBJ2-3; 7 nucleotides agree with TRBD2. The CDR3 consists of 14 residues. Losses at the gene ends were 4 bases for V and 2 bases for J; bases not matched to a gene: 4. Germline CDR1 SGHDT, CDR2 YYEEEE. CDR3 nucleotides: TGTGCCAGCAGCGGAACTAGCGACACAGATACGCAGTATTTT. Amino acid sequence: CASSGTSDTDTQYF.

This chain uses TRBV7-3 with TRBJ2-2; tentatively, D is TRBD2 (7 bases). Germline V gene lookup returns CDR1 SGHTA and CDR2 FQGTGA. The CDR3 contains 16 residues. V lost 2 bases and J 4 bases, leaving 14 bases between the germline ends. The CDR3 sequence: CASSLLRRGPTGELFF. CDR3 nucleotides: TGTGCCAGCAGCTTACTTAGGCGGGGGCCCACCGGGGAGCTGTTTTTT.

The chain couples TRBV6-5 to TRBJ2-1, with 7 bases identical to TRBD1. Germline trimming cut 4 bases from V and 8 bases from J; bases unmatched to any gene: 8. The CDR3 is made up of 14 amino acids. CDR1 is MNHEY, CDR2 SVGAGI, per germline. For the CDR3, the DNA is TGTGCCAGCAGTTTGACAGGGATCTTGGATGAGCAGTTCTTC. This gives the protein CASSLTGILDEQFF.